The T cell receptor (beta chain) under discussion was sequenced for a study of cytomegalovirus exposure and HLA in healthy donors. Study-wide findings and caveats: TCR beta V segments were, for the most part, productive about 87% or about 30% of the time in an earlier analysis. Immune exposure information available was restricted to CMV serostatus. In a later analysis, the majority of CMV-associated beta chains seemingly showed HLA restriction.

With respect to this clone: No antigen is known for it.

The V gene end was trimmed by 4 bases and the J gene end by 2 bases; junction bases not matched to a gene: 2. Germline CDR1 and CDR2: MGHDK and SYGVNS. The CDR3 loop spans 14 amino acids. A multiplex PCR was run with 60 Vbeta primers and 13 Jbeta primers. Assay used: immunoSEQ multiplex PCR; TCRdb lists only in-frame clones, some missing. The sample contains around 120,000 clones, approximately 76% of which appear only once. The genes are TRBV25-1 and TRBJ2-7; the match to TRBD1 covers 10 bases. The source is a man between 60 and 75 years old in good health and CMV-seropositive. The sample consisted of PBMCs. The CDR3 reads CASSGDRGTYEQYF. The DNA of the CDR3 is TGTGCCAGCAGTGGGGACAGGGGAACCTACGAGCAGTACTTC.